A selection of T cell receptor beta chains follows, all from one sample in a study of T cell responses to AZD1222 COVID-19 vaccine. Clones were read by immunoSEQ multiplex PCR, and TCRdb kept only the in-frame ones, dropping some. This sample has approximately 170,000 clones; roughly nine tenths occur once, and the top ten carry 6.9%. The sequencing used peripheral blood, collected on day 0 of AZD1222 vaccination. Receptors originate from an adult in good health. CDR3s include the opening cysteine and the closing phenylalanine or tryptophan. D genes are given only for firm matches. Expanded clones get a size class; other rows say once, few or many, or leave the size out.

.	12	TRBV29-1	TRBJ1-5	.	CTLQGLNQPQHF	TGCACATTGCAGGGCCTTAATCAGCCCCAGCATTTT
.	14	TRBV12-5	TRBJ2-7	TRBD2	CASAQAGGFYEQYF	TGTGCTAGTGCCCAAGCGGGGGGATTCTACGAGCAGTACTTC
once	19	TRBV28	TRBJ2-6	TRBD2	CASSPGWGLADSGANVLTF	TGTGCCAGCAGCCCCGGGTGGGGACTAGCTGATTCTGGGGCCAACGTCCTGACTTTC
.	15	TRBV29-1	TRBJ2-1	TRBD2	CSVHPRLADYNEQFF	TGCAGCGTTCACCCCCGACTAGCGGACTACAATGAGCAGTTCTTC
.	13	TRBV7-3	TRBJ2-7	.	CASRDSGNYEQYF	TGTGCCAGCAGGGACAGCGGGAACTACGAGCAGTACTTC
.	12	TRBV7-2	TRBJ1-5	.	CASSKINQPQHF	TGTGCCAGCAGCAAAATCAATCAGCCCCAGCATTTT
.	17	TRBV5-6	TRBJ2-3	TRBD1	CASTKDPGQGFPDTQYF	TGTGCCAGCACTAAAGATCCGGGACAGGGGTTCCCAGATACGCAGTATTTT
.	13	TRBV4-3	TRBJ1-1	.	CASSQEANTEAFF	TGCGCCAGCAGCCAAGAGGCGAACACTGAAGCTTTCTTT
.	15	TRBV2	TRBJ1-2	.	CASSEDWAVAYGYTF	TGTGCCAGCAGTGAAGATTGGGCGGTCGCCTATGGCTACACCTTC
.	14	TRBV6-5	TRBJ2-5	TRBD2	CASRSGGAPETQYF	TGTGCCAGCAGATCGGGGGGGGCCCCCGAGACCCAGTACTTC
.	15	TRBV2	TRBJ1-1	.	CASSELFGGITEAFF	TGTGCCAGCAGTGAGCTGTTCGGGGGGATCACTGAAGCTTTCTTT
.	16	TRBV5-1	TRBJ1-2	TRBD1	CASSMTPGQGTSGYTF	TGCGCCAGCAGCATGACTCCGGGACAGGGCACGAGTGGCTACACCTTC
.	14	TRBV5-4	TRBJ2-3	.	CASSLESSADTQYF	TGTGCCAGCAGCTTGGAGTCTAGCGCAGATACGCAGTATTTT
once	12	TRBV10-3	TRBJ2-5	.	CAISESRETQYF	TGTGCCATCAGTGAGAGTAGGGAGACCCAGTACTTC
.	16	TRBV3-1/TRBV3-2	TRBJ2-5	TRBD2	CASSQGPRGGRETQYF	TGTGCCAGCAGCCAAGGTCCACGGGGGGGCCGGGAGACCCAGTACTTC
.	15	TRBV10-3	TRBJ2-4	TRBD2	CAISEAGYGQNIQYF	TGTGCCATCAGTGAAGCGGGGTATGGGCAAAACATTCAGTACTTC
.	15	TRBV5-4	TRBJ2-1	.	CASSPGTPSRNEQFF	TGTGCCAGCAGCCCCGGGACTCCCTCTCGTAATGAGCAGTTCTTC
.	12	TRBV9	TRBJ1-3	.	CASSTSGNTIYF	TGTGCCAGCAGCACCAGTGGAAACACCATATATTTT
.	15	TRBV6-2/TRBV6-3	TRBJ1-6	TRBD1	CASSYSPDRESPLHF	TGTGCCAGCAGTTACTCTCCCGACAGGGAATCACCCCTCCACTTT
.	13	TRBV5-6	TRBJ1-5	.	CASSFGRDQPQHF	TGTGCCAGCAGCTTCGGGCGGGATCAGCCCCAGCATTTT
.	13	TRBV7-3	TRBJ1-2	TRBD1	CASSRGQNYGYTF	TGTGCCAGCAGCCGGGGACAGAACTATGGCTACACCTTC
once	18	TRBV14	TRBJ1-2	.	CASSQEPPPSPYNYGYTF	TGTGCCAGCAGCCAAGAACCCCCACCCAGCCCTTATAACTATGGCTACACCTTC
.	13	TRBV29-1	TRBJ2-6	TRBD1	CSVTGAGANVLTF	TGCAGCGTGACAGGGGCTGGGGCCAACGTCCTGACTTTC
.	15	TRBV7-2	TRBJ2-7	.	CASSLATIGSYEQYF	TGTGCCAGCAGCTTAGCCACTATCGGATCCTACGAGCAGTACTTC
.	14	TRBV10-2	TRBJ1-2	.	CASMRTSGGYGYTF	TGCGCCAGCATGCGAACATCTGGAGGCTATGGCTACACCTTC
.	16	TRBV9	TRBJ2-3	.	CASSGHSDPRGDTQYF	TGTGCCAGCAGCGGACATAGCGACCCTCGCGGAGATACGCAGTATTTT